This T cell receptor (beta chain) was observed in a study of blood T cell repertoires in COVID-19. Study-wide context: Researchers got acute and convalescent COVID-19 samples from the United States, Italy and Spain. Sample material is recorded as cDNA or gDNA derived from T cells, B-cell-depleted T cells, or PBMCs.

In the authors' workflow: Reference gene primer amplification gave nucleated cell count estimates. The data were produced by immunoSEQ multiplex PCR, yet TCRdb's version contains in-frame clones alone and is incomplete. V and J calls and clone size are as listed in that table; D and trimming were resolved from the DNA. The table includes tens of thousands of clones, around 83% detected once. V shed 2 bases and J shed 3 bases, with 26 bases lying between them. Germline V gene lookup returns CDR1 SGHDN and CDR2 FVKESK. The CDR3 loop spans 19 amino acids. The sequence was obtained from a man older than 75 with acute or convalescent COVID-19. This chain uses TRBV14 with TRBJ2-7, with a possible D match to TRBD1 (5 bases). What was sequenced was peripheral blood. CDR3 bases: TGTGCCAGCAGCCAATTTAACTCAATAGGACAATTGATACGCTACGAGCAGTACTTC. Amino acids: CASSQFNSIGQLIRYEQYF.